This is a list of T cell receptor beta chains from one sample in a study of blood T cell repertoires in COVID-19. This table comes from immunoSEQ multiplex PCR, and its TCRdb copy is limited to in-frame clones, with some not included. Among roughly 140,000 clones, approximately 88% were seen once, and the ten largest hold around 2.1%. What was sequenced was peripheral blood. These receptors all stem from a man aged 65 to 79 with acute or convalescent COVID-19. Each CDR3 is given with its conserved first and last residue. The D gene is left open where the match is weak. Size is stated for part of the rows, as once, few or many counts, or as a class when the clone is expanded.

NA	TRBV19	TRBJ1-4	TRBD1	15	TGTGCCAGTAATCCGGTCGGACAGGGGCATGAAAAACTGTTTTTT	CASNPVGQGHEKLFF
NA	TRBV27	TRBJ1-4	TRBD1	15	TGTGCCAGCAGTGGGGACAGGGAGGGATGGGAAAAACTGTTTTTT	CASSGDREGWEKLFF
once	TRBV2	TRBJ2-7	TRBD1	13	TGTGCCAGCAGTGGGGACAGCTCCTACGAGCAGTACTTC	CASSGDSSYEQYF
NA	TRBV5-1	TRBJ2-5	NA	14	TGCGCCAGCAGGGAAACAGGGTTCAGAGAGACCCAGTACTTC	CASRETGFRETQYF
NA	TRBV7-9	TRBJ2-1	TRBD2	14	TGTGCCAGCTTACTAGCGGGGGGCTACAATGAGCAGTTCTTC	CASLLAGGYNEQFF
NA	TRBV5-5	TRBJ1-4	TRBD1	14	TGTGCCAGCAGCTTAGGGGGCGGTGGGGAAAAACTGTTTTTT	CASSLGGGGEKLFF
NA	TRBV28	TRBJ2-1	TRBD1	15	TGTGCCAGCAGTTTACCCGGACAGGGTACCCTTGAGCAGTTCTTC	CASSLPGQGTLEQFF
NA	TRBV5-6	TRBJ2-2	TRBD1	16	TGTGCCAGCAGCTCCCCGGGACAGGGTAACACCGGGGAGCTGTTTTTT	CASSSPGQGNTGELFF
NA	TRBV5-4	TRBJ1-2	TRBD1	14	TGTGCCAGCAGGAGGACAGGGGGCCGCTATGGCTACACCTTC	CASRRTGGRYGYTF
once	TRBV9	TRBJ1-1	NA	16	TGTGCCAGCAGCCCCCGCCCGCAGGGAAAGGACACTGAAGCTTTCTTT	CASSPRPQGKDTEAFF
NA	TRBV6-4	TRBJ2-3	NA	15	TGTGCCAGCAGTGACTCGAACAGGGCTGGAGATACGCAGTATTTT	CASSDSNRAGDTQYF
NA	TRBV5-4	TRBJ2-5	TRBD2	15	TGTGCCAGCAGCCTGAGTAGCGGGAGGATAGAGACCCAGTACTTC	CASSLSSGRIETQYF
NA	TRBV5-1	TRBJ2-2	NA	15	TGCGCCAGCAGCTTCGGACAGATGGAGACCGGGGAGCTGTTTTTT	CASSFGQMETGELFF
NA	TRBV6-5	TRBJ2-2	NA	15	TGTGCCAGCAATGGAGGTCAATCGGGGACCGGGGAGCTGTTTTTT	CASNGGQSGTGELFF